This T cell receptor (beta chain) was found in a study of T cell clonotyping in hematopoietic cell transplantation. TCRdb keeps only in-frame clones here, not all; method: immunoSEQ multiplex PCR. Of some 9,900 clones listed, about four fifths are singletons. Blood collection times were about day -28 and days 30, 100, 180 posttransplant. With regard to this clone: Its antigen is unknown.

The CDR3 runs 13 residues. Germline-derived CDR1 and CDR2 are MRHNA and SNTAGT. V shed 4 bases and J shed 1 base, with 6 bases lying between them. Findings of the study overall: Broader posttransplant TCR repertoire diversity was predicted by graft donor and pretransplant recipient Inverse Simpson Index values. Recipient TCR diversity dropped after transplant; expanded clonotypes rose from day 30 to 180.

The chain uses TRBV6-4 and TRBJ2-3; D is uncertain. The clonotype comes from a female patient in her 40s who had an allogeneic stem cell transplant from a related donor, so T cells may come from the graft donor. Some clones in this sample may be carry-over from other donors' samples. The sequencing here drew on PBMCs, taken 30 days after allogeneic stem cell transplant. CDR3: CASSVGGTDTQYF. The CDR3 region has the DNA TGTGCCAGCAGTGTTGGCGGCACAGATACGCAGTATTTT.